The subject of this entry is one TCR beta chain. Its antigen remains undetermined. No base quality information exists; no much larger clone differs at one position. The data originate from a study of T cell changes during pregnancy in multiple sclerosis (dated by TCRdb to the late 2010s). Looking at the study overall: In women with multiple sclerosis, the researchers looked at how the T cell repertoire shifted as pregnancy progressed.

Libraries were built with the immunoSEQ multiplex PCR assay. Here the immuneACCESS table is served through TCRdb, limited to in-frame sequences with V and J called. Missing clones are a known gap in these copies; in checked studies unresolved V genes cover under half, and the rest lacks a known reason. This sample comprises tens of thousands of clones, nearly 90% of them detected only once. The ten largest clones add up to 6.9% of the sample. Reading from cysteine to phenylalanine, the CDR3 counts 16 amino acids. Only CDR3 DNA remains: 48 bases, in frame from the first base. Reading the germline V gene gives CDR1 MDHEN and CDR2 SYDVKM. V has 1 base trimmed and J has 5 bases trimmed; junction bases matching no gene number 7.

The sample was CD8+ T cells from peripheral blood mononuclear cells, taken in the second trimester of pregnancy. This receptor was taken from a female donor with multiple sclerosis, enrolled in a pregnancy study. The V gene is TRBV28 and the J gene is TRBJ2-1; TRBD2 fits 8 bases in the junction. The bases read TGTGCCAGCAGTTTATTGTGGCGGGAGGTCCACAATGAGCAGTTCTTC. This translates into CASSLLWREVHNEQFF.